This T cell receptor beta chain stems from a study of cytomegalovirus exposure and HLA in healthy donors. Comment on this clone: Its antigen remains unknown.

General study findings and limits: Among TCR beta chains of equal frequency, HLA-associated ones were more clonally expanded in a later analysis. Among immune exposure information, only CMV serostatus was available. Cytomegalovirus status was reportedly diagnosed by the classifier with high specificity and sensitivity.

Germline-derived CDR1 and CDR2 are ENHRY and SYGVKD. Trimming cost V 7 bases and J 2 bases, with 21 bases left between them. The CDR3 covers 18 residues. PCR involved 60 Vbeta and 13 Jbeta primers. The method was immunoSEQ multiplex PCR; TCRdb's version includes in-frame clones alone and lacks a portion of them. The sample shows 100,000 to 150,000 clones, about four fifths of them seen only once. The sequence was obtained from a man aged 18 to 30 in good health and CMV-seronegative. The rearrangement joins TRBV10-3 to TRBJ2-6; TRBD1 might be the D (6 bases). Sequenced material: PBMCs. The CDR3 coding sequence is TGTGCCATCATGGACGGGACACTCAATTCCCCTGGGGCCAACGTCCTGACTTTC. Translation: CAIMDGTLNSPGANVLTF.